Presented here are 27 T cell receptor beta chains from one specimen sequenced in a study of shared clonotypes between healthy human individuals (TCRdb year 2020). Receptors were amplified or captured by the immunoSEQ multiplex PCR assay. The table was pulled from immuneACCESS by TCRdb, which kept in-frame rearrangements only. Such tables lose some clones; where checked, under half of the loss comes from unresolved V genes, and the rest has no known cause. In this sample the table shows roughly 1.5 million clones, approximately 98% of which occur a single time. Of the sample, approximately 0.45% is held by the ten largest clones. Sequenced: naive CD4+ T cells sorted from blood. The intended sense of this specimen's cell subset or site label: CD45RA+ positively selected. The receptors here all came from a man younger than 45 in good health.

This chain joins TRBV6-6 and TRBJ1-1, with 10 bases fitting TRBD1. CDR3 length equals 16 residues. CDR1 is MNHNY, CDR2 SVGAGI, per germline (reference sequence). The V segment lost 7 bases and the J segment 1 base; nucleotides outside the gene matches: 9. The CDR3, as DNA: TGTGCCAGCATCCCCAGGACAGGGGGATGGAACACTGAAGCTTTCTTT. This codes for CASIPRTGGWNTEAFF.

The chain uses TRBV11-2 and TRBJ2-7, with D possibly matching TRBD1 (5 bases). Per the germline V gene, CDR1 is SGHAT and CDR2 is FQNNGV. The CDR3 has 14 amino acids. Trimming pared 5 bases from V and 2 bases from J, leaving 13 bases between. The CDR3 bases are TGTGCCAGCAGCCCTATTAGACAGACCTACGAGCAGTACTTC. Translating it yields CASSPIRQTYEQYF.

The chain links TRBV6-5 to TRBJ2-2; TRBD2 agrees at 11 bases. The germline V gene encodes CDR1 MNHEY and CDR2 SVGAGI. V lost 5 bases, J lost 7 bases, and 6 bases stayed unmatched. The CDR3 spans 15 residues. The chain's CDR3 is CASSRLAGFGGELFF. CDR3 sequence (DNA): TGTGCCAGCAGTAGACTAGCGGGGTTTGGCGGGGAGCTGTTTTTT.

The CDR3 DNA reads as TGTGCCAGCAGCCCAAACAGGGATCAGCCCCAGCATTTT. Translating it yields CASSPNRDQPQHF. The rearrangement uses TRBV27 and TRBJ1-5; tentative D call: TRBD1 (6 bases). The CDR3 spans 13 residues. Germline CDR1 MNHEY, CDR2 SMNVEV (reference sequence). Trimming removed 6 bases from V and 5 bases from J, with 11 bases in between.

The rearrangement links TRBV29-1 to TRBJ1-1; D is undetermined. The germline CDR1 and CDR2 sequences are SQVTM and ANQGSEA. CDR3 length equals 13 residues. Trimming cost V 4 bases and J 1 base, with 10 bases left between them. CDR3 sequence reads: CSVAGMGNTEAFF. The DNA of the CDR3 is TGCAGCGTTGCTGGTATGGGGAACACTGAAGCTTTCTTT. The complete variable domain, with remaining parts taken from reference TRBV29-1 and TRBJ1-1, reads SAVISQKPSRDICQRGTSLTIQCQVDSQVTMMFWYRQQPGQSLTLIATANQGSEATYESGFVIDKFPISRPNLTFSTLTVSNMSPEDSSIYLCSVAGMGNTEAFFGQGTRLTVV.

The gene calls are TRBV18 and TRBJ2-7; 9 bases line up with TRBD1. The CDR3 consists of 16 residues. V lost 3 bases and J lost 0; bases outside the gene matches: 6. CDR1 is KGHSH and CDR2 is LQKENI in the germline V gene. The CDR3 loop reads CASSPGTGTSSYEQYF. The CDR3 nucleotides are TGTGCCAGCTCACCCGGGACAGGGACAAGCTCCTACGAGCAGTACTTC.

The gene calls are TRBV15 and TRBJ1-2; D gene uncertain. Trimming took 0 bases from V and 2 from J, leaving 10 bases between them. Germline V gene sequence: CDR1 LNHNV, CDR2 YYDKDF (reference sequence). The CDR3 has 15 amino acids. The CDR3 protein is CATSRDRVRNYGYTF. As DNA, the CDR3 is TGTGCCACCAGCAGAGATCGTGTAAGGAACTATGGCTACACCTTC.

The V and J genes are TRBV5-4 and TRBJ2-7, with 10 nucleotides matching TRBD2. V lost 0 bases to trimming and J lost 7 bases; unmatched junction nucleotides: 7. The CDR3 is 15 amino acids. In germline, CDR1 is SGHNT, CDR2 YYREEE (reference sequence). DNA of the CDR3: TGTGCCAGCAGCTTGGAAGCGGGAGGGCCTTGGGAGCAGTACTTC. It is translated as CASSLEAGGPWEQYF.

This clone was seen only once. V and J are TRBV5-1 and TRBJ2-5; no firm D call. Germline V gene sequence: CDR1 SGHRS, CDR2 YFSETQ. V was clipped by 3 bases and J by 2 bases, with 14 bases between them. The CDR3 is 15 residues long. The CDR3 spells CASSSLAVPQETQYF. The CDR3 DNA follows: TGCGCCAGCAGCTCACTGGCAGTTCCTCAAGAGACCCAGTACTTC.

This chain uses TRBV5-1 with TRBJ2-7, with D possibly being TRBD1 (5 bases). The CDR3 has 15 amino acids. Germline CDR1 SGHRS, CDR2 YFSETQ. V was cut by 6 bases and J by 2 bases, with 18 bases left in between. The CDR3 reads CASKDPGHNPYEQYF. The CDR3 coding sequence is TGCGCCAGCAAAGATCCCGGACACAACCCCTACGAGCAGTACTTC.

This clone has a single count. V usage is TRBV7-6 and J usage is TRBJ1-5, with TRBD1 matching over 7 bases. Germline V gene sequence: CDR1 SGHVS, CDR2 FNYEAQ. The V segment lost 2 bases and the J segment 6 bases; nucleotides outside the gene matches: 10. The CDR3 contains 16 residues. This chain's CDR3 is CASSLKPSGGVQPQHF. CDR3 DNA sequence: TGTGCCAGCAGCTTAAAACCGTCAGGGGGGGTTCAGCCCCAGCATTTT.

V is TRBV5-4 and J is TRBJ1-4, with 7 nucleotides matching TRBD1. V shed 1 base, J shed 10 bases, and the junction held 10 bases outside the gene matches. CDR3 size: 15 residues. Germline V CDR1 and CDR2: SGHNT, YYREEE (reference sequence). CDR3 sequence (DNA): TGTGCCAGCAGCTTGAACCGACAGGGTCGCGTAAAACTGTTTTTT. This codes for CASSLNRQGRVKLFF.

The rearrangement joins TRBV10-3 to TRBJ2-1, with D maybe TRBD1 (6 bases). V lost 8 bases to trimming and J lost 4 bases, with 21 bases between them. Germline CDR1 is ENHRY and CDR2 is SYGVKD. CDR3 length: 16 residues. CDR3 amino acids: CAIRKSHQGPYNEQFF. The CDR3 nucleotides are TGTGCCATCCGTAAAAGTCATCAGGGGCCTTACAATGAGCAGTTCTTC.

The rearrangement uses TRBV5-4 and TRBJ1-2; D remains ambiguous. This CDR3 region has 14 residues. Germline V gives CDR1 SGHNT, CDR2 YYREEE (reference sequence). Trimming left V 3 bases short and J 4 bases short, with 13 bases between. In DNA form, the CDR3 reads TGTGCCAGCAGCTCCCCCTTGCCCCCCTATGGCTACACCTTC. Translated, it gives CASSSPLPPYGYTF.

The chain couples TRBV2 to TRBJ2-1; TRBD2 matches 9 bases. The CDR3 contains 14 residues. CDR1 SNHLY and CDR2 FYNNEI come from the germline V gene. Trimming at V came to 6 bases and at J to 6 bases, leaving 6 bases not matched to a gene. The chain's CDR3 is CASSRLLAGNEQFF. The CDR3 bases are TGTGCCAGCAGCCGGTTACTAGCGGGCAATGAGCAGTTCTTC.

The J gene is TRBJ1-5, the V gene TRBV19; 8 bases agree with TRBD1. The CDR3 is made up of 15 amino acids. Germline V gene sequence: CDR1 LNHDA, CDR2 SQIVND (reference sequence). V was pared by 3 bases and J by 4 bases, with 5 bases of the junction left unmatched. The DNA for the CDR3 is TGTGCCAGTAGTATGCAGGGGGCAGGAAATCAGCCCCAGCATTTT. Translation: CASSMQGAGNQPQHF. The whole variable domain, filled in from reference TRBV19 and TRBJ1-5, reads DGGITQSPKYLFRKEGQNVTLSCEQNLNHDAMYWYRQDPGQGLRLIYYSQIVNDFQKGDIAEGYSVSREKKESFPLTVTSAQKNPTAFYLCASSMQGAGNQPQHFGDGTRLSIL.

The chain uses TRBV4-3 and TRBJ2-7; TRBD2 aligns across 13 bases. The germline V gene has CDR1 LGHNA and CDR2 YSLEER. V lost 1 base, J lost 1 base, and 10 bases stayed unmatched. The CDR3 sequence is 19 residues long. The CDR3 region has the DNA TGCGCCAGCAGCCAAGCCGCGGTACTAGCGGGAGGGTTATCCTACGAGCAGTACTTC. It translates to CASSQAAVLAGGLSYEQYF.

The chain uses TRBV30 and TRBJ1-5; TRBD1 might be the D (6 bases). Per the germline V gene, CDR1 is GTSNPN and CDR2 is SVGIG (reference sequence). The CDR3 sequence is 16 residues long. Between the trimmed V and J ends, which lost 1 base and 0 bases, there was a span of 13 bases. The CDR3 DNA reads TGTGCCTGGAGTGCAGGACAGCCTTATAGCAATCAGCCCCAGCATTTT. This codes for CAWSAGQPYSNQPQHF.

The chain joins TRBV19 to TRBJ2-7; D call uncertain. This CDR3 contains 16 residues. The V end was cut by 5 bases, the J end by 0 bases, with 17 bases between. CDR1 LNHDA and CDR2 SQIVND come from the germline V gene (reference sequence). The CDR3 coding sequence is TGTGCCAGTAGTCACCCCCGGGCCACGAGCTCCTACGAGCAGTACTTC. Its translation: CASSHPRATSSYEQYF. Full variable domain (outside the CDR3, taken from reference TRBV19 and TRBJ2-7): DGGITQSPKYLFRKEGQNVTLSCEQNLNHDAMYWYRQDPGQGLRLIYYSQIVNDFQKGDIAEGYSVSREKKESFPLTVTSAQKNPTAFYLCASSHPRATSSYEQYFGPGTRLTVT.

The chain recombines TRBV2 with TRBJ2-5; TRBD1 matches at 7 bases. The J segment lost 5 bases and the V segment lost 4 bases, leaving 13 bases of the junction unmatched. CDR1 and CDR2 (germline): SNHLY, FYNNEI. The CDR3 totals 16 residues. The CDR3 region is CASSGDKGAPQETQYF. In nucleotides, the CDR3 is TGTGCCAGCAGTGGGGACAAGGGGGCGCCGCAGGAGACCCAGTACTTC.

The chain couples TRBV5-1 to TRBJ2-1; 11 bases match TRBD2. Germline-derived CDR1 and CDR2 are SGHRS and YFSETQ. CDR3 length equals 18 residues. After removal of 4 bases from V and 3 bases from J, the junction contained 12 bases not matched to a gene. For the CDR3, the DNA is TGCGCCAGCAGCCGTACTAGCGGGAGTTCCTCTATCTACAATGAGCAGTTCTTC. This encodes CASSRTSGSSSIYNEQFF.

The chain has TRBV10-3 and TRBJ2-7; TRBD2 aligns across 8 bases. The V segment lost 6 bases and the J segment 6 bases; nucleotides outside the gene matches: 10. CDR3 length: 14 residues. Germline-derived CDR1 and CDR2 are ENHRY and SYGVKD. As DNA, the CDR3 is TGTGCCATCAGAGCCGGTGGACTAGCATTCGAGCAGTACTTC. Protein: CAIRAGGLAFEQYF.

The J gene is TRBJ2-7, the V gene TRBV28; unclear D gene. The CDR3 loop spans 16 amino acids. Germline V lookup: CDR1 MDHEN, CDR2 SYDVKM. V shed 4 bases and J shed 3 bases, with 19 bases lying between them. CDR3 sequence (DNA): TGTGCCAGCAGTTCCCCTTACACCTTCTCGCTCTACGAGCAGTACTTC. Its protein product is CASSSPYTFSLYEQYF.

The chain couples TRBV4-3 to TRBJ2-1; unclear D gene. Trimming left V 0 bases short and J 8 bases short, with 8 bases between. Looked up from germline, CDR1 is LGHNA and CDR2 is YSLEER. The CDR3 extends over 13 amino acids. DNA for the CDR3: TGCGCCAGCAGCCAAGAAACCCCCGATGAGCAGTTCTTC. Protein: CASSQETPDEQFF.

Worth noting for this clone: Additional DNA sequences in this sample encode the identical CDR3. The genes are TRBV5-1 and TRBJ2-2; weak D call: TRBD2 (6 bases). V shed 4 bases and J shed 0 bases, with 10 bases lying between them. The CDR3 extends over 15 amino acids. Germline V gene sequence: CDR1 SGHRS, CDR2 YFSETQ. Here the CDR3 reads CASSRGTANTGELFF. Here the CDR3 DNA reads TGCGCCAGCAGCCGGGGGACCGCGAACACCGGGGAGCTGTTTTTT.

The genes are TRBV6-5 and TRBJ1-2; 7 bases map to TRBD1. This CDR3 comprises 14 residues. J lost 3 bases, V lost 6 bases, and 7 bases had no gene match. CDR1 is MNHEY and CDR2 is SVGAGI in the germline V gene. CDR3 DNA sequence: TGTGCCAGCAGGACCTTACAGGGGTACTATGGCTACACCTTC. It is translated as CASRTLQGYYGYTF.

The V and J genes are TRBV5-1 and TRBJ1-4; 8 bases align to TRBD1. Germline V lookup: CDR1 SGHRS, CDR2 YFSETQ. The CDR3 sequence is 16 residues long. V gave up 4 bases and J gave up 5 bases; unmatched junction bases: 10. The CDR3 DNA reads TGCGCCAGCAGCCTTTCCAGGGGGCCCGTAAATGAAAAACTGTTTTTT. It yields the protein CASSLSRGPVNEKLFF.